The present T cell receptor (beta chain) was sequenced within a study of molecular identifiers for immune sequencing clone quantification. There are many counts of this clonotype. Both previously described methods and listed TCR primers were employed to make bulk TCR libraries. TCRdb passed the PCR reads through MiXCR, listing each CDR3 protein once. The sample includes 75,000 to 95,000 distinct CDR3 sequences, around 27% of them seen just once. The CDR3 contains 15 residues. V lost 3 bases and J lost 0, with 9 bases in between. The germline gives CDR1 LNHDA, CDR2 SQIVND (reference sequence). The source is a human donor in good health. Some libraries in this study had Jurkat cell RNA spiked in. Sequencing was performed on naive CD8+ T cells from blood, with Jurkat cell RNA spiked in. The subset was: FACS-sorted CD8+CD4-CCR7+CD45RA+ naive T cells. The V call is TRBV19, the J call TRBJ1-5; D gene ambiguous. The CDR3 region is CASSMGSFSNQPQHF. Here the CDR3 DNA reads TGTGCCAGTAGTATGGGCAGTTTTAGCAATCAGCCCCAGCATTTT.